This paragraph reports one TCR beta chain. Data came from immunoSEQ multiplex PCR; TCRdb stores just in-frame clones and leaves some out. This table has 200,000 to 250,000 clones, around 82% appearing once. This sample was included in a study of blood T cell repertoires in COVID-19. The germline CDR1 and CDR2 sequences are LGHNT and FRNRAP. CDR3 size: 13 residues. V was clipped by 8 bases and J by 3 bases, with 14 bases between them. Sequencing was carried out using peripheral blood. The rearrangement uses TRBV12-5 and TRBJ2-7; TRBD1 might be the D (5 bases). The TCR sequence derives from a woman aged 40 to 55 with acute or convalescent COVID-19. For the CDR3, the DNA is TGTGCTAGTCCACAGGCTTTCTTCTACGAGCAGTACTTC. Its translation is CASPQAFFYEQYF. Together with reference TRBV12-5 and TRBJ2-7, the CDR3 gives the full variable domain: DARVTQTPRHKVTEMGQEVTMRCQPILGHNTVFWYRQTMMQGLELLAYFRNRAPLDDSGMPKDRFSAEMPDATLATLKIQPSEPRDSAVYFCASPQAFFYEQYFGPGTRLTVT.